These 22 T cell receptor beta chains were sequenced from one sample in a study of shared clonotypes between healthy human individuals. Libraries were prepared by immunoSEQ multiplex PCR; TCRdb keeps only in-frame clonotypes and omits some of them. Of approximately 840,000 clones in the sample, approximately 96% were seen once. Naive CD8 populations comprised CD45RO-negative cells positively selected for CCR7, excluding terminally differentiated effector memory CD45RA+ cells. The material sequenced was naive CD8+ T cells sorted from blood. All receptors come from a man aged 25-45 years in good health.

This clone was detected once. The chain employs TRBV28 and TRBJ1-2, with 8 nucleotides matching TRBD1. V lost 5 bases and J lost 6; bases outside the gene matches: 8. The V gene's germline CDR1 is MDHEN and CDR2 SYDVKM. There are 14 residues in the CDR3. CDR3: CASSRTGGANGYTF. CDR3 in DNA: TGTGCCAGCAGTCGCACAGGGGGAGCTAATGGCTACACCTTC.

Details on this clone: One junction end does not reproduce the germline sequence, and a read error may be involved. The chain carries TRBV2 and TRBJ2-1; a possible D gene is TRBD2 (5 bases). The CDR3 sequence is 14 residues long. CDR1 SNHLY and CDR2 FYNNEI come from the germline V gene. CDR3 bases: TGTGCCAGCAGTCAAGCGGTAGCCTACAATGAGCAGTTCTTC. It translates to CASSQAVAYNEQFF.

This chain uses TRBV15 with TRBJ1-5; a weak D match, TRBD1 (6 bases). V was clipped by 0 bases and J by 10 bases, with 16 bases between them. Germline V CDR1 and CDR2: LNHNV, YYDKDF (reference sequence). This CDR3 region has 15 residues. CDR3 in amino acids: CATSRDLTGGKPQHF. In DNA form, the CDR3 reads TGTGCCACCAGCAGAGATCTGACAGGCGGAAAACCCCAGCATTTT. The full variable domain, in which reference TRBV15 and TRBJ1-5 provide the parts outside the CDR3, is DAMVIQNPRYQVTQFGKPVTLSCSQTLNHNVMYWYQQKSSQAPKLLFHYYDKDFNNEADTPDNFQSRRPNTSFCFLDIRSPGLGDTAMYLCATSRDLTGGKPQHFGDGTRLSIL.

As to this clone: Other DNA variants within this sample encode the same CDR3. This sequence joins TRBV11-2 and TRBJ2-7; 9 nucleotides line up with TRBD1. Germline V gene data show CDR1 as SGHAT and CDR2 as FQNNGV. With V trimmed by 2 bases and J by 4 bases, 6 bases remained unmatched. The CDR3 consists of 15 residues. The CDR3 nucleotides are TGTGCCAGCAGCTTAAACAGGGGGCTAGGGTACGAGCAGTACTTC. Translated, it gives CASSLNRGLGYEQYF.

The chain links TRBV5-5 to TRBJ2-3, with no clear D. Germline V gene lookup returns CDR1 SGHKS and CDR2 YYEKEE (reference sequence). The CDR3 contains 13 residues. The germline V and J ends were trimmed by 4 bases and 2 bases, with 8 bases remaining between them. CDR3 coding DNA: TGTGCCAGCAGCCCGGAAGACACAGATACGCAGTATTTT. This translates into CASSPEDTDTQYF.

The J gene is TRBJ2-5, the V gene TRBV6-5; TRBD1 agrees at 10 bases. V lost 2 bases, J lost 0 bases, and 0 bases stayed unmatched. Per germline, CDR1 MNHEY and CDR2 SVGAGI. The CDR3 is 15 amino acids. The CDR3 sequence: CASSYGTGDQETQYF. CDR3 in DNA: TGTGCCAGCAGTTACGGGACAGGGGACCAAGAGACCCAGTACTTC.

The chain couples TRBV5-6 to TRBJ2-7; 8 bases are shared with TRBD2. Unmatched junction bases numbered 8, after V lost 1 base and J lost 5 bases. The CDR3 runs 15 residues. The germline V gene encodes CDR1 SGHDT and CDR2 YYEEEE. CDR3 DNA: TGTGCCAGCAGCTTGCGGTTTAGCGGGATGGACGAGCAGTACTTC. This translates into CASSLRFSGMDEQYF.

The DNA of the CDR3 is TGTGCCAGCAGTTTATATCCTAGCGGGGATGAGCAGTTCTTC. It yields the protein CASSLYPSGDEQFF. The V and J genes are TRBV27 and TRBJ2-1; 9 nucleotides align to TRBD2. CDR3 length equals 14 residues. V lost 1 base and J lost 8; bases outside the gene matches: 3. CDR1 and CDR2 (germline): MNHEY, SMNVEV (reference sequence).

CDR3 sequence (DNA): TGTGCCAGCAGCTTAATTCGGACAGTTACTAATGAAAAACTGTTTTTT. It yields the protein CASSLIRTVTNEKLFF. The rearrangement joins TRBV7-9 to TRBJ1-4; TRBD1 is a possible D gene (6 bases). Per germline, CDR1 SEHNR and CDR2 FQNEAQ (reference sequence). The length of the CDR3 is 16 residues. V lost 2 bases to trimming and J lost 2 bases, with 12 bases between them.

The genes are TRBV2 and TRBJ2-5; D might be TRBD1 (7 bases). The ends were cut back, 7 bases at V and 3 bases at J, with 30 bases in the middle. This CDR3 contains 19 residues. The V gene's germline CDR1 is SNHLY and CDR2 FYNNEI. The CDR3 nucleotides are TGTGCCAGCAAAAGGAGGGGGCTGGGATCAGTGCGATCAGAAGAGACCCAGTACTTC. It is translated as CASKRRGLGSVRSEETQYF.

The V and J genes are TRBV7-8 and TRBJ1-1; D is unresolved. CDR1 SGHVS and CDR2 FQNEAQ come from the germline V gene. The CDR3 extends over 16 amino acids. Trimming took 4 bases from V and 1 from J, leaving 16 bases between them. CDR3: CASSYPPDGRNTEAFF. The CDR3 nucleotides are TGTGCCAGCAGCTACCCTCCCGACGGTCGGAACACTGAAGCTTTCTTT.

The V and J genes are TRBV2 and TRBJ2-3, with a possible D match to TRBD2 (6 bases). The CDR3 totals 16 residues. The V gene's germline CDR1 is SNHLY and CDR2 FYNNEI. V was shortened by 6 bases and J by 0 bases, with 16 bases between the two germline ends. CDR3: CASSERLVLSTDTQYF. As DNA, the CDR3 is TGTGCCAGCAGCGAGAGACTAGTCCTCAGCACAGATACGCAGTATTTT.

The gene calls are TRBV4-1 and TRBJ1-2, with D unclear. The germline CDR1 and CDR2 sequences are MGHRA and YSYEKL. V shed 4 bases and J shed 4 bases, with 22 bases lying between them. The CDR3 loop spans 17 amino acids. In DNA form, the CDR3 reads TGCGCCAGCAGCCCCAACCCCTTAGGACCGATTGTCTATGGCTACACCTTC. Its translation is CASSPNPLGPIVYGYTF.

The rearrangement joins TRBV27 to TRBJ2-7, with 8 nucleotides matching TRBD1. Germline V lookup: CDR1 MNHEY, CDR2 SMNVEV (reference sequence). The CDR3 is 15 amino acids. Trimming at V came to 8 bases and at J to 3 bases, leaving 12 bases not matched to a gene. The CDR3 region is CASAITGGSFYEQYF. CDR3 nucleotides: TGTGCCAGCGCTATAACAGGGGGTTCCTTCTACGAGCAGTACTTC.

This chain uses TRBV21-1 with TRBJ2-7; the D call of TRBD2 is as the table states it, not checked on the DNA. TRBV21-1 is assigned pseudogene status. CDR3 length equals 13 residues. CDR3 sequence: CASSKLAAYEQYF. The CDR3 bases are TGTGCCAGCAGCAAATTGGCGGCCTACGAGCAGTACTTC.

This clone was recorded once. The chain combines TRBV5-6 with TRBJ2-1; possibly TRBD1 for D (6 bases). Germline V gene data show CDR1 as SGHDT and CDR2 as YYEEEE. The length of the CDR3 is 13 residues. V was pared by 3 bases and J by 12 bases, with 16 bases between. The CDR3 reads CASSSGTIRGQFF. CDR3 nucleotide sequence: TGTGCCAGCAGCTCCGGGACAATTAGGGGGCAGTTCTTC.

This chain connects TRBV29-1 to TRBJ2-7; 8 bases match TRBD2. V shed 0 bases, J shed 0 bases, and the junction held 1 base outside the gene matches. There are 14 residues in the CDR3. CDR1 and CDR2 (germline): SQVTM, ANQGSEA. In nucleotides, the CDR3 is TGCAGCGTTGAAGAGACTAGCGACTCCTACGAGCAGTACTTC. This sequence encodes CSVEETSDSYEQYF.

V is TRBV15 and J is TRBJ1-5; D gene ambiguous. Germline CDR1 is LNHNV and CDR2 is YYDKDF (reference sequence). V gave up 0 bases and J gave up 1 base, with 4 bases separating them. This CDR3 spans 14 amino acids. CDR3 loop: CATSRDPSNQPQHF. CDR3 DNA sequence: TGTGCCACCAGCAGAGACCCAAGCAATCAGCCCCAGCATTTT.

V is TRBV2 and J is TRBJ2-3; D possibly corresponds to TRBD2 (5 bases). The germline gives CDR1 SNHLY, CDR2 FYNNEI. The CDR3 contains 15 residues. V dropped 7 bases and J dropped 6 bases, with 20 bases sitting between them. The CDR3 DNA is TGTGCCAGCACCCCAAGGAGGCAAGCCCTTGATACGCAGTATTTT. This sequence encodes CASTPRRQALDTQYF.

V and J are TRBV5-1 and TRBJ2-3, with D perhaps being TRBD1 or TRBD2 (5 bases each). The CDR3 length is 13 residues. Germline-derived CDR1 and CDR2 are SGHRS and YFSETQ. V was shortened by 6 bases and J by 2 bases, with 10 bases between the two germline ends. The CDR3 is CASMGTNTDTQYF. The CDR3 coding sequence is TGCGCCAGCATGGGGACCAACACAGATACGCAGTATTTT.

This clone has only one observation. This rearrangement joins TRBV5-4 to TRBJ2-3, with D unclear. The CDR3 covers 15 residues. The germline V and J ends were trimmed by 4 bases and 2 bases, with 14 bases remaining between them. The germline gives CDR1 SGHNT, CDR2 YYREEE (reference sequence). The CDR3 coding sequence is TGTGCCAGCAGCCCCCAGGTGGAGCACACAGATACGCAGTATTTT. It is translated as CASSPQVEHTDTQYF.

This rearrangement joins TRBV6-5 to TRBJ1-5; 12 bases align to TRBD1. V trimming: 4 bases; J trimming: 5 bases; junction bases outside the gene matches: 3. Per the germline V gene, CDR1 is MNHEY and CDR2 is SVGAGI. The CDR3 consists of 15 residues. This CDR3 is CASSSGTGGDQPQHF. CDR3 DNA: TGTGCCAGCAGTTCCGGGACAGGGGGCGATCAGCCCCAGCATTTT.